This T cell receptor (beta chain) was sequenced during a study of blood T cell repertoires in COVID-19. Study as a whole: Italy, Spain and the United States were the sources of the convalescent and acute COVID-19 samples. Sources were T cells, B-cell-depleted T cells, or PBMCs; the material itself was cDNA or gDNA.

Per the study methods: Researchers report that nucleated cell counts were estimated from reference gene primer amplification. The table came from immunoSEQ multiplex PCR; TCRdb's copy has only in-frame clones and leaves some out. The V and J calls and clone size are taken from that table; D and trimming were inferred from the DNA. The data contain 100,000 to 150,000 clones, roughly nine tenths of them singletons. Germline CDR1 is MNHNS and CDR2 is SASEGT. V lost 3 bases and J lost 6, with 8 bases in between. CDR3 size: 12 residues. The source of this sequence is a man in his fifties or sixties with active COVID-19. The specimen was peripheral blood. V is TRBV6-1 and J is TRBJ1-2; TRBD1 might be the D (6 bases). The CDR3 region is CASSEDSDGYTF. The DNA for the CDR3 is TGTGCCAGCAGTGAGGACAGTGATGGCTACACCTTC.